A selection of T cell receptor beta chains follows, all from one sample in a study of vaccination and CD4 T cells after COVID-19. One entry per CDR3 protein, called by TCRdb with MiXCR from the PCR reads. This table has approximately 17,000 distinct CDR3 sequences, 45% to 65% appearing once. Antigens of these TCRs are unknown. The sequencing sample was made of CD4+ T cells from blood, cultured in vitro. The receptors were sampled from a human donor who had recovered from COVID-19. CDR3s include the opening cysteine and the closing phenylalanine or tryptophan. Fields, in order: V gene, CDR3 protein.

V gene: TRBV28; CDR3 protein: CASSFSTSGRMTYEQYF
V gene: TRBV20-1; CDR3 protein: CSARIGTATNEKLFF
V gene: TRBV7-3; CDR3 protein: CASSKHSGVNEQFF
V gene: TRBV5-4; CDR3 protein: CASSLRTSLVEQYF
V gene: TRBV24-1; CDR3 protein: CATDEWGIEQFF
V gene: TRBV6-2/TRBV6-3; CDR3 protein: CASSRLAGTGELFF
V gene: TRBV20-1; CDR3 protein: CSASPWDRGNTEAFF
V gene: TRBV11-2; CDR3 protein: CASSPGTGLNYGYTF
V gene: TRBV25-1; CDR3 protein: CASRSRQGASTEAFF
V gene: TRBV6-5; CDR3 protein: CASSLGHGAGQETQYF
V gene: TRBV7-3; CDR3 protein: CASSYPGKETQYF
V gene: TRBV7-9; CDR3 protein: CASSPQGLWAGGQYF
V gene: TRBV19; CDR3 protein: CASQRTGIYNSPLHF
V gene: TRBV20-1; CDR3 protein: CSANRGFQKETQYF
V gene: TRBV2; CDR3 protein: CASSEQWGTDTQYF
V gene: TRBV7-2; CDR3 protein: CASSRTGGTYNEQFF
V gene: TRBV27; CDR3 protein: CASSLASTLVAGELFF
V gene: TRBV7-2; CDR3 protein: CASNAWGLRTGELFF
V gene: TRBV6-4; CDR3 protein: CASAVQGGTGELFF
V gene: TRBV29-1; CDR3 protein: CSAGGLAGDFGIDEQFF
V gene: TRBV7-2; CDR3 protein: CASSLPGQAGSYNSPLHF
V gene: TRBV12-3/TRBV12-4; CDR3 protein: CASSVNSVARIVDTQYF
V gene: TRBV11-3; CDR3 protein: CASSTGAYGYTF
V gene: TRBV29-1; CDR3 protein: CSGRDRGRETQYF
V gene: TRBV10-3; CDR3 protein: CAIGASGTGVYNEQFF
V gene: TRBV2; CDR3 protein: CASSLNRIGNSPLHF
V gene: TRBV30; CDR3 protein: CAWSAASGYNEQFF
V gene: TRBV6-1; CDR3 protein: CASRGGTGVNQPQHF
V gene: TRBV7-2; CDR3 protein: CASSLSGGTGGYTQYF
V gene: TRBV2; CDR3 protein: CASSGMTGYSPLHF
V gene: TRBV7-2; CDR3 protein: CASSPDRQSYGYTF
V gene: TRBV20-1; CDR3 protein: CSARDLGATGYTF
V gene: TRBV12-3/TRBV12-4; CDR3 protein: CATGRGGEQFF
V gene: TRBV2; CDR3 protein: CASSEGGSLDQPQHF
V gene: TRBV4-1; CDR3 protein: CASSQVGNSGYNEQFF
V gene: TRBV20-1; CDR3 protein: CSASGLAGADTQYF
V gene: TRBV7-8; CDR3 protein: CASSLGNSGNTIYF
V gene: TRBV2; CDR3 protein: CASKYQETQYF
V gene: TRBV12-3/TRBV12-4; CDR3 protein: CASSPGGILYNSPLHF
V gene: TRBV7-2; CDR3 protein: CASSFLPGAAEAFF
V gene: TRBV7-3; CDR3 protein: CASSLNPTGNTEAFF
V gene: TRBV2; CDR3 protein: CASSRDRVYGGYTF
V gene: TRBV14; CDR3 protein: CASSQAGQTWGTQYF
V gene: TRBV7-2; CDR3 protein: CASSSPGGSVGAETQYF
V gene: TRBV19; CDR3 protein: CASSIRSRTVTEAFF
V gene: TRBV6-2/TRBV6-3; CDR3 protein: CAIPPGDEQFF
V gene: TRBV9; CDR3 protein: CASSEGEGDYEQYF
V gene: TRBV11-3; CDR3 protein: CASSPQRATDTQYF
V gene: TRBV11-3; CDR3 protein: CASSSGLAGYEQYF